This TCR beta chain derives from a study of shared clonotypes between healthy human individuals. Study information: Three CD4 naive, three CD4 memory, two CD8 naive and one CD8 memory plate were used per donor.

TCRdb keeps only in-frame clones here, not all; method: immunoSEQ multiplex PCR. The sample comprises roughly 2,300,000 clones, roughly 90% of which are singletons, and about 0.36% rests with the top ten. Regarding this clone: The antigen is undetermined.

General study findings and limits: Naive CD4 clonotype sharing across several donors was approximately 5%. Sequencing depth was expected to affect clonotype sharing among donors.

A split of CD4+ cells into CD45RA+ naive and CD45RA-negative memory subsets was performed. This CDR3 spans 13 amino acids. Sequencing was performed on naive CD4+ T cells from PBMCs. Subset given: CD45RA+ positively selected. This chain links TRBV21-1 with TRBJ2-1; TRBD1, the table's D call, was not compared with the DNA. TRBV21-1 is a pseudogene locus. The receptor was derived from a man between 18 and 29 years old in good health. Some clones in this sample may be carry-over from other donors' samples. The CDR3 DNA sequence: TGTGCCAGCAGCCCGCACAGGGCCTATGAGCAGTTCTTC. The encoded protein is CASSPHRAYEQFF.